This T cell receptor beta chain was sequenced during a study of blood T cell repertoires in COVID-19. Across the whole study: COVID-19 samples, acute and convalescent, were from the United States, Italy and Spain.

All enrollees were roughly 18 to 90 years old and from 24 US areas. Per the study methods: Researchers report that nucleated cell counts were estimated from reference gene primer amplification. Repertoires were generated with immunoSEQ multiplex PCR, while TCRdb's copy carries only in-frame clones and drops some. Clone size and the V and J calls come from that table; the DNA yielded D and trimming. The sample contains under 400,000 clones, around 85% of which appear only once. Trimming removed 2 bases from V and 7 bases from J; junction bases left unmatched: 8. The CDR3 spans 15 residues. Germline V gene sequence: CDR1 MNHEY, CDR2 SVGEGT.

The sample consisted of PBMCs or T cells enriched from blood (not recorded which). This chain joins TRBV6-2 or TRBV6-3 and TRBJ2-1; TRBD1 aligns across 7 bases. The receptor's source is a woman in her thirties or forties with acute COVID-19. CDR3 coding DNA: TGTGCCAGCAGTTACCCACAGGGGATGGTGAATGAGCAGTTCTTC. It translates to CASSYPQGMVNEQFF.